This T cell receptor beta chain was documented in a study of OX40 agonist ivuxolimab in advanced cancers. At the level of the study: The drug used for patients, ivuxolimab, was an agonistic anti-OX40 (CD134) antibody.

General observations from the study: Clonal expansion from baseline to week 6 occurred in both CD4+ and CD8+ T cells.

Germline lookup yields CDR1 SGHVS and CDR2 FQNEAQ. The CDR3 totals 13 residues. V was pared by 5 bases and J by 2 bases, with 2 bases of the junction left unmatched. Assay: immunoSEQ multiplex PCR; the TCRdb copy retains only in-frame clones and omits some. Of approximately 76,000 clones detected, approximately 91% appear once; the ten largest clones hold over 10%. To note about this clone: Antigen: not known.

This material consisted of CD4+ or CD8+ T cells sorted from blood, taken in a trial of the OX40 agonist ivuxolimab. The V call is TRBV7-8, the J call TRBJ1-2; 7 bases fit TRBD1. The TCR sequence derives from an adult with an advanced solid tumor such as melanoma, head and neck, liver or kidney cancer. The DNA for the CDR3 is TGTGCCAGCAGCAAGGACAGGAACTATGGCTACACCTTC. This translates into CASSKDRNYGYTF.